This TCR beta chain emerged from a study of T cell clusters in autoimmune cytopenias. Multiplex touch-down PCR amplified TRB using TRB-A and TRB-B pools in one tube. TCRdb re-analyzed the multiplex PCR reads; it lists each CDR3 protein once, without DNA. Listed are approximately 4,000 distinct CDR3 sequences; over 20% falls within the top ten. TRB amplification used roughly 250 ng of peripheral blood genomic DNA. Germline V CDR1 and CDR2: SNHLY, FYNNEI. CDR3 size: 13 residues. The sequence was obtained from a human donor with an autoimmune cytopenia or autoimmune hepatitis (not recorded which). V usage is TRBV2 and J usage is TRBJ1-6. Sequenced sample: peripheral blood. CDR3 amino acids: CASRWGTNSPLHF. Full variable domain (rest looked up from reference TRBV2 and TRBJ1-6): EPEVTQTPSHQVTQMGQEVILRCVPISNHLYFYWYRQILGQKVEFLVSFYNNEISEKSEIFDDQFSVERPDGSNFTLKIRSTKLEDSAMYFCASRWGTNSPLHFGNGTRLTVT.